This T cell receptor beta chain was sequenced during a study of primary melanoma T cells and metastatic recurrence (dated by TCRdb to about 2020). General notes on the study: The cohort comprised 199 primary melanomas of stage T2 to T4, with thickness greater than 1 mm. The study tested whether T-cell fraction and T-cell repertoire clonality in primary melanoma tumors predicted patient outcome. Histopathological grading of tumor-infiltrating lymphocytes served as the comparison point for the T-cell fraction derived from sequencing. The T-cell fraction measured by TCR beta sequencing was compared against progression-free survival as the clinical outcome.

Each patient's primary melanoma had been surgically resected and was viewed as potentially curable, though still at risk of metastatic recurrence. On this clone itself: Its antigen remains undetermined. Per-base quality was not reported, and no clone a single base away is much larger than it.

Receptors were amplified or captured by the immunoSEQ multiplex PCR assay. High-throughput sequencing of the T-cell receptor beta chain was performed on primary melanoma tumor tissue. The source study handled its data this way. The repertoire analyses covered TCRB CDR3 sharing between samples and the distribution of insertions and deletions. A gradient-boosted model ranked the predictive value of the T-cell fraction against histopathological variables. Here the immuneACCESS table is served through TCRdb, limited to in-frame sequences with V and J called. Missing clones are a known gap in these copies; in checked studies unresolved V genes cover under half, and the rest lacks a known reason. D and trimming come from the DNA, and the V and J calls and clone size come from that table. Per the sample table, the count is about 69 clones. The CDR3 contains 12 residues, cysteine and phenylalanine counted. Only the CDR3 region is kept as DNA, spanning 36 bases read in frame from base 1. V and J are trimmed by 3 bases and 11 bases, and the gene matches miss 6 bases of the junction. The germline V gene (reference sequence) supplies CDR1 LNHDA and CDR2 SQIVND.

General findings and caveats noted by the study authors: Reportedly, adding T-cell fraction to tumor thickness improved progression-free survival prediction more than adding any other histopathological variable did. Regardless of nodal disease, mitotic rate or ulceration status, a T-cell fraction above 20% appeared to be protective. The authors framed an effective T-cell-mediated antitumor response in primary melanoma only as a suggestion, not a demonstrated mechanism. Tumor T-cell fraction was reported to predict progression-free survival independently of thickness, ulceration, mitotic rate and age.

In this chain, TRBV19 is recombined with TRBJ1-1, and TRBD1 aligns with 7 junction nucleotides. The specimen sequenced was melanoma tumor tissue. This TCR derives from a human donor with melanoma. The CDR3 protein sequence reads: CASSMAGGRAFF. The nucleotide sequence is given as TGTGCCAGTAGTATGGCAGGGGGTAGGGCTTTCTTT.